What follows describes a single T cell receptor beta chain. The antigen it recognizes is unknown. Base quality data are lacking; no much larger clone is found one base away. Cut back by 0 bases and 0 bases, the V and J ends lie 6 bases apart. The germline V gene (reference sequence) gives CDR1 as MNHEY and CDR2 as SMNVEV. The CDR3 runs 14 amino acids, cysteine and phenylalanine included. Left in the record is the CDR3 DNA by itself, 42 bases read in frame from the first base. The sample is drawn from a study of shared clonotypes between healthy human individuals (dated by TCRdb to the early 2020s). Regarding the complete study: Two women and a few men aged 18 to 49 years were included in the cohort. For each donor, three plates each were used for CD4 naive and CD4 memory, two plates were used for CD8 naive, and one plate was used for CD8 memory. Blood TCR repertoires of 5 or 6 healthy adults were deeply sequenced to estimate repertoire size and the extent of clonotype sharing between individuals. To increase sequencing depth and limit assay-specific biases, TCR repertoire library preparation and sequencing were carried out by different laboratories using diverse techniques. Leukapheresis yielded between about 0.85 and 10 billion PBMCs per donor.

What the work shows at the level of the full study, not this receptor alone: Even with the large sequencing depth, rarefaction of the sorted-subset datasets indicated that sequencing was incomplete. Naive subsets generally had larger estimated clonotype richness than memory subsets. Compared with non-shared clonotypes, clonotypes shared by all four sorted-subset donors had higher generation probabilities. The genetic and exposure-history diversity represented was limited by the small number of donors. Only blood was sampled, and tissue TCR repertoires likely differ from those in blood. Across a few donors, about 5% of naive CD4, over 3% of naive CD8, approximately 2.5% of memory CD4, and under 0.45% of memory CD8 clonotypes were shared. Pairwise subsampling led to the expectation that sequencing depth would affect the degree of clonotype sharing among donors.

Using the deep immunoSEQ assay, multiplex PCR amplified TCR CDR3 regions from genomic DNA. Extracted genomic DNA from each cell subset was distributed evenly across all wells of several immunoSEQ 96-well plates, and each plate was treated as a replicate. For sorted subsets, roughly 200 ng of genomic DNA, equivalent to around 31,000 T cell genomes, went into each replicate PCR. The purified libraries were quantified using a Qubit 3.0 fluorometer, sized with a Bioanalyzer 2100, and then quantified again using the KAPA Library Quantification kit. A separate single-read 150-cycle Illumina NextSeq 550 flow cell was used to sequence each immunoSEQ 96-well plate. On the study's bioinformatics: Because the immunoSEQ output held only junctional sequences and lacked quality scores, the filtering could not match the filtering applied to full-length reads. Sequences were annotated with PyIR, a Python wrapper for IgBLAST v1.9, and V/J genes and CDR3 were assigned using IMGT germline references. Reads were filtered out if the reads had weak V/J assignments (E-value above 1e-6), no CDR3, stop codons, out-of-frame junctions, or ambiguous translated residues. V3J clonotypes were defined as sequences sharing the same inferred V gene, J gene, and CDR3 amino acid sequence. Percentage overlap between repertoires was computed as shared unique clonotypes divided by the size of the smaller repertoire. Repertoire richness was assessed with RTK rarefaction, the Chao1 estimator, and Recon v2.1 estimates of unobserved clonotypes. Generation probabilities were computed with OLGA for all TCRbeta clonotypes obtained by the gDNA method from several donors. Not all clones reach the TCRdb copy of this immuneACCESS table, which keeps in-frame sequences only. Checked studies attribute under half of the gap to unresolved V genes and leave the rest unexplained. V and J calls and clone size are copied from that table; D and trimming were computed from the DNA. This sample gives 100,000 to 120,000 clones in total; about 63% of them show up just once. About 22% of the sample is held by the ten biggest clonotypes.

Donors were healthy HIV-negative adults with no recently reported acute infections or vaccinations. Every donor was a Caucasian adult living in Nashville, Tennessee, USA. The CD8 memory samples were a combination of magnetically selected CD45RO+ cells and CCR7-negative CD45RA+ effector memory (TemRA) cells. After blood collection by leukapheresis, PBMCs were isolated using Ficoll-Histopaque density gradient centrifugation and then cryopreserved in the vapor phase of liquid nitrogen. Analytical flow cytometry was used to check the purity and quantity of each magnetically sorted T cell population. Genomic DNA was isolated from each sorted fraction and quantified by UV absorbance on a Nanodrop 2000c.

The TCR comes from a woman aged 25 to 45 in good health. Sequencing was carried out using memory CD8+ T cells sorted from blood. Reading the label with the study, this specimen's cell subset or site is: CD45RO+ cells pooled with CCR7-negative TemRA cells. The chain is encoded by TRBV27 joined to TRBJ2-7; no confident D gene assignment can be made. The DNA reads TGTGCCAGCAGTTTATCACTCATCTCCTACGAGCAGTACTTC. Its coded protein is CASSLSLISYEQYF.